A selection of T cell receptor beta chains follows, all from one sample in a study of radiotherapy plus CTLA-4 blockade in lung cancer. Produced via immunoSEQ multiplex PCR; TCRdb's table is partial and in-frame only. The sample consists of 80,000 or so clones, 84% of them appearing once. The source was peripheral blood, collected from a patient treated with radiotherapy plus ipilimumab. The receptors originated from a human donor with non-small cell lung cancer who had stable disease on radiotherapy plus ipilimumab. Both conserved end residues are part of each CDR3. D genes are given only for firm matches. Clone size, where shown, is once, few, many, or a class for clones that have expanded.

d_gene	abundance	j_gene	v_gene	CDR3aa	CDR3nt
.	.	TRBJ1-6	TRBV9	CASSFGPSSYNSPLHF	TGTGCCAGCAGCTTCGGGCCGTCCTCCTATAATTCACCCCTCCACTTT
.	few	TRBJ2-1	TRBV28	CASSSGGTYNEQFF	TGTGCCAGCAGTTCTGGCGGAACCTACAATGAGCAGTTCTTC
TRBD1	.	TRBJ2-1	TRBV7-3	CASSLGTGSYNEQFF	TGTGCCAGCAGCTTGGGGACAGGGTCGTATAATGAGCAGTTCTTC
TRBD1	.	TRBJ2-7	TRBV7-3	CASSYYRGEKNEQYF	TGTGCCAGCAGCTACTACAGGGGGGAGAAAAACGAGCAGTACTTC
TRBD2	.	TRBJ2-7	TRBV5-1	CASSFQQLAGARGEQYF	TGCGCCAGCAGCTTCCAGCAACTAGCGGGAGCAAGGGGCGAGCAGTACTTC
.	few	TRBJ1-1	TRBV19	CASSWSRNTEAFF	TGTGCCAGTAGTTGGAGCCGGAACACTGAAGCTTTCTTT
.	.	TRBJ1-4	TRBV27	CASSLQAFNEKLFF	TGTGCCAGCAGTTTACAGGCTTTTAATGAAAAACTGTTTTTT
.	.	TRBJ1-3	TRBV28	CASTSPGPGNAIYF	TGTGCCAGCACCTCTCCGGGTCCTGGAAACGCCATATATTTT
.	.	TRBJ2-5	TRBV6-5	CASSSGQETQYF	TGTGCCAGCAGTTCTGGCCAAGAGACCCAGTACTTC
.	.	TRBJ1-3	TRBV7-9	CASSPTGNTIYF	TGTGCCAGCAGCCCGACAGGAAACACCATATATTTT
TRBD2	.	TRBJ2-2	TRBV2	CASKLLAGGDTGELFF	TGTGCCAGCAAACTACTAGCGGGAGGAGACACCGGGGAGCTGTTTTTT
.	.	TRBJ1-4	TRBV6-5	CASSYGGKDEKLFF	TGTGCCAGCAGTTACGGGGGGAAGGATGAAAAACTGTTTTTT
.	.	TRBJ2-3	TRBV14	CASSPAGVGTQYF	TGTGCCAGCAGCCCCGCAGGGGTAGGCACGCAGTATTTT
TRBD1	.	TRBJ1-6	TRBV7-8	CASSLAQGAGNSPLHF	TGTGCCAGCAGCTTAGCGCAGGGGGCGGGAAATTCACCCCTCCACTTT
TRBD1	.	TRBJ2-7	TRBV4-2	CASSQTGTGIYEQYF	TGTGCCAGCAGCCAAACCGGGACAGGGATCTACGAGCAGTACTTC
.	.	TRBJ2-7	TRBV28	CASSFGGSYEQYF	TGTGCCAGCAGTTTCGGGGGCTCCTACGAGCAGTACTTC
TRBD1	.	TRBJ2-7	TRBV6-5	CASSSRDSYYEQYF	TGTGCCAGCAGTTCCCGGGACAGCTACTACGAGCAGTACTTC
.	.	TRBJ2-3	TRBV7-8	CASSLGYGYTDTQYF	TGTGCCAGCAGCTTAGGCTACGGGTACACAGATACGCAGTATTTT
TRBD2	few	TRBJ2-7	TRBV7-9	CASSSRLAGDEQYF	TGTGCCAGCAGCTCCCGACTAGCGGGGGACGAGCAGTACTTC
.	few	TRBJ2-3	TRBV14	CASSQDKDTQYF	TGTGCCAGCAGCCAAGATAAGGATACGCAGTATTTT
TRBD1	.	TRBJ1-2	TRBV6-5	CASSGSETGSPKYTF	TGTGCCAGCAGTGGATCAGAGACAGGGAGCCCAAAATACACCTTC
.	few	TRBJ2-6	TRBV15	CATSSPGANVLTF	TGTGCCACCAGCAGCCCTGGGGCCAACGTCCTGACTTTC
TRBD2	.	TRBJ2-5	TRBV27	CASSLSVTSGRASSETQYF	TGTGCCAGCAGTTTATCCGTGACTAGCGGGAGGGCCTCCTCAGAGACCCAGTACTTC
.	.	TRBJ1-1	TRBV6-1	CALARVFNTEAFF	TGTGCCTTAGCAAGGGTTTTTAACACTGAAGCTTTCTTT
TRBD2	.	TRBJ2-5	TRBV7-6	CASSQGSGGAETQYF	TGTGCCAGCAGCCAGGGGAGCGGGGGGGCGGAGACCCAGTACTTC
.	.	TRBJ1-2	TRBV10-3	CAISESVGGYTF	TGTGCCATCAGTGAGTCGGTTGGTGGCTACACCTTC
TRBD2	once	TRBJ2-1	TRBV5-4	CASSSQAGVSQNEQFF	TGTGCCAGCAGCTCGCAGGCGGGGGTAAGTCAGAATGAGCAGTTCTTC
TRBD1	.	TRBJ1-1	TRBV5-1	CASSLAQGAPTEAFF	TGCGCCAGCAGCTTGGCCCAGGGGGCGCCCACTGAAGCTTTCTTT
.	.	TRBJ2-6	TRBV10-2	CASSESIGSPGANVLTF	TGCGCCAGCAGTGAGTCGATTGGGTCCCCTGGGGCCAACGTCCTGACTTTC
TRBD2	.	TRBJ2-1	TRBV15	CATGLAGDNEQFF	TGTGCTACCGGACTAGCGGGAGACAATGAGCAGTTCTTC
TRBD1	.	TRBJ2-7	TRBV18	CASSPPNRAPADRGHEQYF	TGTGCCAGCTCACCTCCCAACCGCGCTCCAGCGGACAGGGGACACGAGCAGTACTTC
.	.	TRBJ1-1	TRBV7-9	CASSLERGEGAEAFF	TGTGCCAGCAGCTTAGAGAGGGGGGAAGGGGCTGAAGCTTTCTTT
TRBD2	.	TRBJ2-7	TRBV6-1	CASSERGRGGLYEQYF	TGTGCCAGCAGTGAAAGGGGCCGGGGGGGTCTCTACGAGCAGTACTTC
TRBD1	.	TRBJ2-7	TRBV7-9	CASSSTGEPSYEQYF	TGTGCCAGCAGCTCGACAGGGGAGCCCTCCTACGAGCAGTACTTC
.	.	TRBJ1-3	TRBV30	CAWSVTGISGNTIYF	TGTGCCTGGAGTGTAACCGGGATCTCTGGAAACACCATATATTTT
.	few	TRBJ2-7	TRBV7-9	CASSRDLPSEQYF	TGTGCCAGCAGCCGGGACCTACCCTCCGAGCAGTACTTC
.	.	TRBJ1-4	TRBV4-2	CASSKGEPGGEKLFF	TGTGCCAGCAGCAAGGGGGAACCCGGGGGGGAAAAACTGTTTTTT
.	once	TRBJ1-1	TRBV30	CAWSRESFEAFF	TGTGCCTGGAGTCGGGAGAGTTTTGAAGCTTTCTTT
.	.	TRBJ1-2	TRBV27	CASSLSGGAGGYTF	TGTGCCAGCAGTTTATCGGGGGGCGCGGGTGGCTACACCTTC
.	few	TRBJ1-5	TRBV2	CASSAGTRDQPQHF	TGTGCCAGCAGTGCCGGGACTAGGGATCAGCCCCAGCATTTT
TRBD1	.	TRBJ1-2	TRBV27	CASSLQQGTYGYTF	TGTGCCAGCAGTCTCCAACAGGGGACCTATGGCTACACCTTC
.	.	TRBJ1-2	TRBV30	CAWSVATGSYGYTF	TGTGCCTGGAGTGTCGCGACGGGAAGCTATGGCTACACCTTC
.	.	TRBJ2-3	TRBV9	CASSVPRAGPDTQYF	TGTGCCAGCAGCGTACCCCGGGCAGGGCCAGATACGCAGTATTTT
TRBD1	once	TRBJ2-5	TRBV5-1	CASSPAGTGPQETQYF	TGCGCCAGCAGCCCTGCCGGGACAGGTCCTCAAGAGACCCAGTACTTC
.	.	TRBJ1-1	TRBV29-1	CSVADPGTAFF	TGCAGCGTTGCGGACCCCGGAACGGCTTTCTTT
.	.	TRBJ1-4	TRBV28	CASRGQGSEKLFF	TGTGCCAGCAGGGGCCAAGGATCTGAAAAACTGTTTTTT
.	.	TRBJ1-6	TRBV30	CAWSLTAGRGAPLHF	TGTGCCTGGAGTCTCACCGCCGGCCGCGGGGCACCCCTCCACTTT
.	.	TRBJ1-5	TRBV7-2	CASSPTGQSNQPQHF	TGTGCCAGCAGCCCAACAGGACAGAGCAATCAGCCCCAGCATTTT
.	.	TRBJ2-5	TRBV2	CANSESRAGETQYF	TGTGCCAACAGTGAAAGCAGGGCCGGAGAGACCCAGTACTTC
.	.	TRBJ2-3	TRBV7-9	CASSFTGTIHTQYF	TGTGCCAGCAGCTTCACCGGGACAATCCATACGCAGTATTTT
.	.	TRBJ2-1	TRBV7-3	CASSRQSGTAAYNEQFF	TGTGCCAGCAGCCGTCAATCCGGGACTGCCGCCTACAATGAGCAGTTCTTC